This TCR beta chain comes out of a study of blood T cell repertoires in COVID-19. In the original processing: Amplified reference gene primers provided the basis for estimating nucleated cell counts. Sequenced by immunoSEQ multiplex PCR; TCRdb stores in-frame clones only, minus some. That table supplies the V and J calls and clone size; D and trimming were determined from the DNA. Among approximately 250,000 clones listed, around nine tenths were seen once. Germline V gene lookup returns CDR1 MNHEY and CDR2 SMNVEV (reference sequence). The CDR3 consists of 15 residues. Losses at the gene ends were 3 bases for V and 1 base for J; bases not matched to a gene: 6.

V gene TRBV27 combines with J gene TRBJ2-7; 7 bases are a match to TRBD1. The TCR sequence derives from a man aged 40-49 years with active or convalescent COVID-19. The sample comprised peripheral blood. CDR3 sequence: CASSFEQGLSYEQYF. DNA of the CDR3: TGTGCCAGCAGTTTCGAACAGGGGTTGTCCTACGAGCAGTACTTC.